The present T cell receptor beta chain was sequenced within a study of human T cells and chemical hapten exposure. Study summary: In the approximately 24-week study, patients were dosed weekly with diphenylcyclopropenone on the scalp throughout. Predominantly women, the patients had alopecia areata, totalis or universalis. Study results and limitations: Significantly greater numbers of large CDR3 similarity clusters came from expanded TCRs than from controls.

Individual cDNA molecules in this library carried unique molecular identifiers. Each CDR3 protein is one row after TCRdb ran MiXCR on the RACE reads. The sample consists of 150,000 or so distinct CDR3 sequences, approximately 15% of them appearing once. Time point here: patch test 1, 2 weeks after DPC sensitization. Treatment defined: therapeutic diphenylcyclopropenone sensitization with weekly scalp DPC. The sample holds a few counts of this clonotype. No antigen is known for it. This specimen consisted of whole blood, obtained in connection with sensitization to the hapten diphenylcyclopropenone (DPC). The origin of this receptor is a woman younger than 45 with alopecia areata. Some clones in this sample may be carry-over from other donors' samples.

CDR3 DNA sequence: TGTGCCAGCAGGCCTGGGACTAGCGGCCGCTACGAGCAGTACTTC. Its translation: CASRPGTSGRYEQYF. J is TRBJ2-7 and V is TRBV6-2 or TRBV6-3; 11 bases match TRBD2. J gave up 3 bases and V 6 bases, and 7 bases lay outside the gene matches. Germline V gene lookup returns CDR1 MNHEY and CDR2 SVGEGT. The CDR3 runs to 15 residues.